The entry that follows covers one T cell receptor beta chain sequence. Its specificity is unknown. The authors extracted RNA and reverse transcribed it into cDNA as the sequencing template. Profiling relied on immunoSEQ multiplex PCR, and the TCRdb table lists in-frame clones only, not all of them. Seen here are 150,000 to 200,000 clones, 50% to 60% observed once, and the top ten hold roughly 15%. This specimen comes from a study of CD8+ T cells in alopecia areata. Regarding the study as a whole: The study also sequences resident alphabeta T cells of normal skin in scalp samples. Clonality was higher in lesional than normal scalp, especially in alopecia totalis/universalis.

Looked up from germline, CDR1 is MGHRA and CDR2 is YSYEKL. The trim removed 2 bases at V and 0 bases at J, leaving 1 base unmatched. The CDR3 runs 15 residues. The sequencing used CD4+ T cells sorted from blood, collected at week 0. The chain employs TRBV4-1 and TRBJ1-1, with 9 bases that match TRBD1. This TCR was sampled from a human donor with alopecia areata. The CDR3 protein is CASSQTGGMNTEAFF. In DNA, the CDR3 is TGCGCCAGCAGCCAAACAGGGGGCATGAACACTGAAGCTTTCTTT.